These T cell receptor beta chains were read from a single sample in a study of preoperative IRX-2 immunotherapy in early breast cancer. TCRdb keeps only in-frame clones here, not all; method: immunoSEQ multiplex PCR. The table has around 25,000 clones, 65% to 85% seen once. The sample in question was lymph node tissue, obtained before IRX-2 immunotherapy. Receptors originate from a human donor with breast cancer. Both conserved end residues are part of each CDR3. D genes are given only for firm matches. Some rows mark clone size as missing; the rest say once, few, many or name a class of expanded clone.

size: -; length: 13; J: TRBJ1-5; V: TRBV29-1; D: TRBD1; DNA: TGCAGCGTTGAAGGACAGGGCGGTCAGCCCCAGCATTTT; CDR3: CSVEGQGGQPQHF
size: -; length: 15; J: TRBJ1-5; V: TRBV6-8; D: -; DNA: TGTGCCAGCAGTTTCCCACTCAGCAGCAATCAGCCCCAGCATTTT; CDR3: CASSFPLSSNQPQHF
size: few; length: 15; J: TRBJ1-3; V: TRBV28; D: TRBD1; DNA: TGTGCCAGCAGTTCCCAGGGGGCGAAGGGAAACACCATATATTTT; CDR3: CASSSQGAKGNTIYF
size: once; length: 17; J: TRBJ1-5; V: TRBV11-3; D: -; DNA: TGTGCCAGCAGCCCCCTCCTCGGGCAGATCTCCGATCAGCCCCAGCATTTT; CDR3: CASSPLLGQISDQPQHF
size: -; length: 14; J: TRBJ1-2; V: TRBV6-8; D: -; DNA: TGTGCCAGCAGTTACTCTCCAGACAACTATGGCTACACCTTC; CDR3: CASSYSPDNYGYTF
size: few; length: 15; J: TRBJ2-1; V: TRBV1; D: -; DNA: TGCGCCAGCAGCCTCCGGGGGGTTGCCTACAATGAGCAGTTCTTC; CDR3: CASSLRGVAYNEQFF
size: -; length: 16; J: TRBJ1-1; V: TRBV6-7; D: -; DNA: TGTGCCAGCAGTTCCCTTATGGGATTGGTTCACACTGAAGCTTTCTTT; CDR3: CASSSLMGLVHTEAFF
size: -; length: 16; J: TRBJ2-1; V: TRBV1; D: -; DNA: TGCGCCAGCAGCCTGTATTTCTCTAGCGGGGGGGGTGAGCAGTTCTTC; CDR3: CASSLYFSSGGGEQFF
size: -; length: 14; J: TRBJ2-7; V: TRBV6-8; D: TRBD2; DNA: TGTGCCAGCAGTGAGGGAGGGGTCCCCTACGAGCAGTACTTC; CDR3: CASSEGGVPYEQYF
size: -; length: 15; J: TRBJ1-1; V: TRBV5-1; D: -; DNA: TGCGCCAGCAGCCAAACGACACGGCCGAACACTGAAGCTTTCTTT; CDR3: CASSQTTRPNTEAFF
size: -; length: 14; J: TRBJ1-4; V: TRBV22-1; D: -; DNA: TGTGCCAGCAGTTTCCTCGACGGAGGTGAAAAACTGTTTTTT; CDR3: CASSFLDGGEKLFF
size: -; length: 11; J: TRBJ2-7; V: TRBV6-7; D: -; DNA: TGTGCCAGCAGCCCATTCAGCGAGCAGTACTTC; CDR3: CASSPFSEQYF
size: -; length: 13; J: TRBJ1-1; V: TRBV4-1; D: -; DNA: TGCGCCAGCAGCCAACGGCCCAGGACTGAAGCTTTCTTT; CDR3: CASSQRPRTEAFF
size: -; length: 14; J: TRBJ2-1; V: TRBV29-1; D: -; DNA: TGCAGCGTTTCTTACAGAGGCTCCTACAATGAGCAGTTCTTC; CDR3: CSVSYRGSYNEQFF
size: -; length: 15; J: TRBJ2-7; V: TRBV6-8; D: TRBD1; DNA: TGTGCCAGCAGTCGACAGGGATCGAGCTCCTACGAGCAGTACTTC; CDR3: CASSRQGSSSYEQYF
size: -; length: 12; J: TRBJ1-2; V: TRBV6-8; D: -; DNA: TGTGCCAGCAGTCGTCAGGAAACTGGCTACACCTTC; CDR3: CASSRQETGYTF
size: -; length: 15; J: TRBJ2-7; V: TRBV6-8; D: TRBD1; DNA: TGTGCCAGCAGCGCCGCTGGGACAGGGGAATACGAGCAGTACTTC; CDR3: CASSAAGTGEYEQYF
size: -; length: 14; J: TRBJ2-1; V: TRBV6-8; D: -; DNA: TGTGCCAGCAGCCGACTGAGCTCCTACAATGAGCAGTTCTTC; CDR3: CASSRLSSYNEQFF
size: -; length: 16; J: TRBJ1-2; V: TRBV7-6; D: -; DNA: TGTGCCAGCAGCCAACTGGGATCCCCCTTTCGGTATGGCTACACCTTC; CDR3: CASSQLGSPFRYGYTF
size: -; length: 15; J: TRBJ1-3; V: TRBV11-3; D: -; DNA: TGTGCCAGCAGCCCCAGAGTTAACTCTGGAAACACCATATATTTT; CDR3: CASSPRVNSGNTIYF
size: once; length: 16; J: TRBJ1-2; V: TRBV19; D: -; DNA: TGTGCCAGTAGTACTATACCTGGACAGTCTCCCTATGGCTACACCTTC; CDR3: CASSTIPGQSPYGYTF
size: -; length: 16; J: TRBJ2-3; V: TRBV30; D: -; DNA: TGTGCCTGGAGTGTACTTTGGAGGGGGGCTGGAGATACGCAGTATTTT; CDR3: CAWSVLWRGAGDTQYF
size: -; length: 15; J: TRBJ1-1; V: TRBV11-3; D: -; DNA: TGTGCCAGCAGCCCTCGGCGGGGGGAGAGCACTGAAGCTTTCTTT; CDR3: CASSPRRGESTEAFF
size: -; length: 15; J: TRBJ2-2; V: TRBV7-1; D: TRBD1; DNA: TGTGCCAGCAGTCCGGGACAGGGTGACACCGGGGAGCTGTTTTTT; CDR3: CASSPGQGDTGELFF
size: -; length: 16; J: TRBJ2-3; V: TRBV5-1; D: TRBD2; DNA: TGCGCCAGCAGCTTCCAGCGGGGGGTTAGCACAGATACGCAGTATTTT; CDR3: CASSFQRGVSTDTQYF
size: -; length: 16; J: TRBJ1-3; V: TRBV11-3; D: -; DNA: TGTGCCAGCAGCACAGAGACAGTGTACTCTGGAAACACCATATATTTT; CDR3: CASSTETVYSGNTIYF
size: -; length: 15; J: TRBJ2-1; V: TRBV6-8; D: TRBD1; DNA: TGTGCCAGCAGACCCGGGACAGGGGCTTACAATGAGCAGTTCTTC; CDR3: CASRPGTGAYNEQFF
size: few; length: 13; J: TRBJ1-6; V: TRBV10-2; D: -; DNA: TGCGCCAGCAGTGTCGCAGGGGATTCACCCCTCCACTTT; CDR3: CASSVAGDSPLHF
size: few; length: 13; J: TRBJ1-3; V: TRBV18; D: -; DNA: TGTGCCAGCTCACCAGTCATAAAGAACACCATATATTTT; CDR3: CASSPVIKNTIYF
size: -; length: 12; J: TRBJ1-1; V: TRBV29-1; D: -; DNA: TGCAGCGTTGCGGACAGGAACACTGAAGCTTTCTTT; CDR3: CSVADRNTEAFF
size: -; length: 15; J: TRBJ2-5; V: TRBV11-3; D: -; DNA: TGTGCCAGCAGCTTGGTTCCTGAGGCCGGAGAGACCCAGTACTTC; CDR3: CASSLVPEAGETQYF
size: -; length: 16; J: TRBJ2-7; V: TRBV5-1; D: TRBD1; DNA: TGCGCCAGCAGCTTGGCCGCGACAGGGGACGCCTACGAGCAGTACTTC; CDR3: CASSLAATGDAYEQYF